The 21 T cell receptor beta chains listed next were all sequenced from one sample in a study of T cells in Graves' hyperthyroidism and ophthalmopathy. The CDR3 regions of TCR beta were amplified from RNA transcripts. TCR CDR3 regions were first amplified by RT-PCR with HTBI primers. MiXCR, applied by TCRdb to the multiplex PCR reads, yields one record per CDR3 protein. Of hundreds of thousands of distinct CDR3 sequences listed, approximately 14% are singletons. Sequences were obtained from blood. These receptors all stem from a woman aged 18-29 years with Graves' hyperthyroidism.

Notes on this clonotype: Being one base from a much bigger clone, this may be a read error. V is TRBV2 and J is TRBJ2-5, with D unclear. Deletions cut 8 bases from V and 0 bases from J, with 10 bases between. CDR1 and CDR2 from the germline V gene are SNHLY and FYNNEI. This CDR3 spans 13 amino acids. In nucleotides, the CDR3 is TGTGCCAGCGGTGGGCAGTACCAAGAGACCCAGTACTTC. Its translation: CASGGQYQETQYF.

In its sample, this clonotype was seen many times. The chain recombines TRBV6-5 with TRBJ2-7; 11 nucleotides agree with TRBD1. CDR1 and CDR2 from the germline V gene are MNHEY and SVGAGI. V shed 0 bases and J 2 bases; nucleotides not matched to a gene: 0. The CDR3 loop spans 15 amino acids. CDR3 sequence reads: CASSYSGQGAYEQYF. The CDR3, as DNA: TGTGCCAGCAGTTACTCGGGACAGGGGGCCTACGAGCAGTACTTC.

The chain carries TRBV12-3 or TRBV12-4 and TRBJ1-4; possibly TRBD1 for D (5 bases). CDR3 length equals 14 residues. V was trimmed by 5 bases and J by 6 bases, leaving 13 bases between them. The chain's CDR3 is CASSEIGVDEKLFF. CDR3 in DNA: TGTGCCAGCAGTGAAATAGGGGTGGATGAAAAACTGTTTTTT.

This clonotype was counted ten times or more. The rearrangement joins TRBV11-2 to TRBJ2-1; 8 bases match TRBD2. The trim removed 0 bases at V and 10 bases at J, leaving 11 bases unmatched. Germline CDR1 reads SGHAT; CDR2 reads FQNNGV. The CDR3 is made up of 16 amino acids. CDR3 sequence (DNA): TGTGCCAGCAGCTTAGAACACGGGAGGGCTTTGAAGGAGCAGTTCTTC. As protein: CASSLEHGRALKEQFF.

This clonotype was counted ten times or more. The rearrangement links TRBV6-1 to TRBJ1-1; D is possibly TRBD1 (5 bases). In germline, CDR1 is MNHNS, CDR2 SASEGT. V gave up 5 bases and J gave up 5 bases, with 27 bases separating them. CDR3 length equals 18 residues. CDR3 DNA sequence: TGTGCCAGCAGTCACCGCCATTCAAAGTGGGGGGGGTCAACTGAAGCTTTCTTT. It codes for CASSHRHSKWGGSTEAFF.

This clonotype was counted between two and nine times. This chain joins TRBV19 and TRBJ2-1, with 11 bases lining up with TRBD1. V was clipped by 10 bases and J by 9 bases; unmatched bases: 17. The CDR3 is 16 residues long. Germline V gene lookup returns CDR1 LNHDA and CDR2 SQIVND (reference sequence). The CDR3 protein is CAIATWGQGVRGEQFF. CDR3 nucleotide sequence: TGTGCCATCGCCACCTGGGGACAGGGGGTTAGGGGTGAGCAGTTCTTC.

The chain has TRBV7-2 and TRBJ1-6, with 9 positions matching TRBD1. V was clipped by 3 bases and J by 0 bases; unmatched bases: 9. Germline V gives CDR1 SGHTA, CDR2 FQGNSA. This CDR3 has 19 residues. The CDR3 DNA sequence: TGTGCCAGCAGCTTTCGGACAGGGGCGTTCAGCTCCTATAATTCACCCCTCCACTTT. Residues: CASSFRTGAFSSYNSPLHF.

The V gene is TRBV7-3, the J gene TRBJ2-1, with 9 bases fitting TRBD2. The V gene's germline CDR1 is SGHTA and CDR2 FQGTGA. The CDR3 is 18 amino acids. Trimming cost V 2 bases and J 8 bases; bases outside gene matches: 16. CDR3 amino acids: CASSLWGGGSGSVDEQFF. The CDR3 DNA reads TGTGCCAGCAGCTTATGGGGAGGGGGTAGCGGGAGTGTCGATGAGCAGTTCTTC.

The sample holds a few counts of this clonotype. The V call is TRBV3-1, the J call TRBJ1-2; possible D gene TRBD1, 6 bases. Trimming pared 4 bases from V and 8 bases from J, leaving 20 bases between. The CDR3 has 15 residues. CDR1 is LGHDT and CDR2 is YNNKEL in the germline V gene (reference sequence). CDR3 residues: CASSPAVGGLWGYTF. The DNA of the CDR3 is TGTGCCAGCAGCCCAGCGGTCGGGGGCCTCTGGGGCTACACCTTC.

The table lists this clonotype with many counts. The V gene is TRBV12-3 or TRBV12-4, the J gene TRBJ2-3; D remains ambiguous. V lost 1 base and J 5 bases, leaving 10 bases between the germline ends. This CDR3 is built from 14 residues. The DNA for the CDR3 is TGTGCCAGCAGTTTAGTCGAAAACCGAGATACGCAGTATTTT. Protein product: CASSLVENRDTQYF.

At least ten counts were recorded for this clonotype. The chain combines TRBV7-3 with TRBJ1-1, with 9 positions matching TRBD1. Germline V CDR1 and CDR2: SGHTA, FQGTGA. With V trimmed by 8 bases and J by 4 bases, 14 bases remained unmatched. The CDR3 spans 16 residues. The CDR3 loop is CASSLIHRGRGTEAFF. Here the CDR3 DNA reads TGTGCCAGCTCCCTGATTCACAGGGGGCGAGGCACTGAAGCTTTCTTT.

At least ten counts were recorded for this clonotype. This chain uses TRBV20-1 with TRBJ2-3; 7 positions agree with TRBD2. This CDR3 has 16 residues. V was pared by 1 base and J by 2 bases, with 9 bases of the junction left unmatched. In germline, CDR1 is DFQATT, CDR2 SNEGSKA (reference sequence). CDR3 DNA: TGCAGTGCTAGAGCTTTAAGCGGGACCGTCACAGATACGCAGTATTTT. It is translated as CSARALSGTVTDTQYF.

This clonotype was seen only a few times. This chain joins TRBV9 and TRBJ2-3; D perhaps matches TRBD1 (6 bases). In germline, CDR1 is SGDLS, CDR2 YYNGEE. The V gene lost 0 bases and the J gene lost 1 base, with 9 bases spanning the gap. The CDR3 covers 15 residues. The CDR3 loop is CASSVGWTGTDTQYF. CDR3 coding DNA: TGTGCCAGCAGCGTAGGTTGGACAGGCACAGATACGCAGTATTTT.

This clonotype was counted at least ten times. This chain links TRBV20-1 with TRBJ2-5; 14 bases agree with TRBD2. V gave up 6 bases and J gave up 5 bases; unmatched junction bases: 5. This CDR3 has 14 amino acids. CDR1 DFQATT and CDR2 SNEGSKA come from the germline V gene (reference sequence). The CDR3 region has the DNA TGCAGTGCCCCGGGACTAGCGGGAGATGAGACCCAGTACTTC. Translation: CSAPGLAGDETQYF.

This clonotype came up many times. The chain combines TRBV7-2 with TRBJ2-7; no firm D call. V shed 3 bases and J shed 4 bases, with 13 bases lying between them. The germline CDR1 and CDR2 sequences are SGHTA and FQGNSA. The CDR3 is 14 residues long. For the CDR3, the DNA is TGTGCCAGCAGCTTTCAAGATCAGGTATACGAGCAGTACTTC. Translating gives CASSFQDQVYEQYF. The entire variable domain, with the rest obtained from reference TRBV7-2 and TRBJ2-7, is as follows: GAGVSQSPSNKVTEKGKDVELRCDPISGHTALYWYRQSLGQGLEFLIYFQGNSAPDKSGLPSDRFSAERTGGSVSTLTIQRTQQEDSAVYLCASSFQDQVYEQYFGPGTRLTVT.

This clonotype was detected many times. This sequence joins TRBV2 and TRBJ1-5, with 7 bases fitting TRBD1. This CDR3 is 16 amino acids long. V dropped 5 bases and J dropped 0; count of bases not matched to a gene: 7. From germline, CDR1 is SNHLY and CDR2 FYNNEI. CDR3 residues: CASSMDRTYSNQPQHF. CDR3 nucleotides: TGTGCCAGCAGTATGGACAGGACCTATAGCAATCAGCCCCAGCATTTT. The full variable domain, completed using reference TRBV2 and TRBJ1-5, is EPEVTQTPSHQVTQMGQEVILRCVPISNHLYFYWYRQILGQKVEFLVSFYNNEISEKSEIFDDQFSVERPDGSNFTLKIRSTKLEDSAMYFCASSMDRTYSNQPQHFGDGTRLSIL.

V gene TRBV5-5 combines with J gene TRBJ1-4; D not certain. The length of the CDR3 is 16 residues. Trimming left V 5 bases short and J 6 bases short, with 20 bases between. Germline CDR1 SGHKS, CDR2 YYEKEE (reference sequence). The CDR3 here is CASSPVPITTYEKLFF. The CDR3 DNA reads TGTGCCAGCAGTCCCGTGCCTATCACAACCTATGAAAAACTGTTTTTT.

The rearrangement uses TRBV14 and TRBJ1-6; TRBD1 aligns across 7 bases. The CDR3 totals 15 residues. Germline V gene sequence: CDR1 SGHDN, CDR2 FVKESK. V lost 1 base to trimming and J lost 5 bases; unmatched junction nucleotides: 2. CDR3 in DNA: TGTGCCAGCAGCCAAGTAAGGGGGCATAATTCACCCCTCCACTTT. This encodes CASSQVRGHNSPLHF.

This clonotype was picked up many times. V is TRBV28 and J is TRBJ2-7; the match to TRBD2 covers 13 bases. CDR3 size: 19 residues. The germline V gene has CDR1 MDHEN and CDR2 SYDVKM. The trim removed 2 bases at V and 2 bases at J, leaving 12 bases unmatched. Written as DNA, the CDR3 is TGTGCCAGCAGTTTAGGTTCACGGACTAGCGGGAGCCTTCCCTACGAGCAGTACTTC. Its protein is CASSLGSRTSGSLPYEQYF.

Concerning this clonotype itself: Since a much larger clone is just one base distant, this may be a read error. The rearrangement joins TRBV3-1 to TRBJ2-4, with 11 bases that match TRBD2. The CDR3 has 17 amino acids. Germline V CDR1 and CDR2: LGHDT, YNNKEL (reference sequence). V shed 1 base, J shed 1 base, and the junction held 3 bases outside the gene matches. CDR3 DNA: TGTGCCAGCAGCCAAGGTAGCGGGGGGGCGGCCAAAAACATTCAGTACTTC. Amino acids: CASSQGSGGAAKNIQYF. Based on the CDR3 plus reference TRBV3-1 and TRBJ2-4, the full variable domain is DTAVSQTPKYLVTQMGNDKSIKCEQNLGHDTMYWYKQDSKKFLKIMFSYNNKELIINETVPNRFSPKSPDKAHLNLHINSLELGDSAVYFCASSQGSGGAAKNIQYFGAGTRLSVL.

This clonotype was picked up many times. The chain is built from TRBV30 and TRBJ1-2; the D gene is possibly TRBD1 (6 bases). The germline V gene encodes CDR1 GTSNPN and CDR2 SVGIG (reference sequence). The CDR3 contains 11 residues. V lost 4 bases and J lost 7, with 10 bases in between. The DNA for the CDR3 is TGTGCCTGGACGGGGGCAAGTGGCTACACCTTC. Amino acid sequence: CAWTGASGYTF.